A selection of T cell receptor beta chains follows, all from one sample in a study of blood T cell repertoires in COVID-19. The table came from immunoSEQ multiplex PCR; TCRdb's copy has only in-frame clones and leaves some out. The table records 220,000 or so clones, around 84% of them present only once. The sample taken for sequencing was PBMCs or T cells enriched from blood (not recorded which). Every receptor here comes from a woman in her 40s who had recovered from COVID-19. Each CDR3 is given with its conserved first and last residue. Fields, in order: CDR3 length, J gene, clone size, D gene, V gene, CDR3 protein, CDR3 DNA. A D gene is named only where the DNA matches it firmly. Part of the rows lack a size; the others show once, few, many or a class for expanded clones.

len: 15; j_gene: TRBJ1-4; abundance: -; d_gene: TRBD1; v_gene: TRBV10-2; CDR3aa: CASSEPGTGSEKLFF; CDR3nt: TGCGCCAGCAGTGAGCCCGGGACAGGGAGTGAAAAACTGTTTTTT
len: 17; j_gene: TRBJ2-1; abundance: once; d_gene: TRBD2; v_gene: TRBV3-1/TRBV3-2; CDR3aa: CASSQYIAGGPYNEQFF; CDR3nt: TGTGCCAGCAGCCAATACATAGCGGGAGGGCCCTACAATGAGCAGTTCTTC
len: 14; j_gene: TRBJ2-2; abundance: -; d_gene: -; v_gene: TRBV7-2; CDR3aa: CASLPTSYTGELFF; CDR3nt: TGTGCCAGCCTCCCTACTAGTTACACCGGGGAGCTGTTTTTT
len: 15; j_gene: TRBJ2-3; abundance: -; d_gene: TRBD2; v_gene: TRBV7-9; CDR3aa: CASSQLAGVWDTQYF; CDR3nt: TGTGCCAGCAGCCAACTAGCGGGAGTTTGGGATACGCAGTATTTT
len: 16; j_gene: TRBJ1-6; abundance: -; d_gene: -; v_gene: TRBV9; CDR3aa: CASSASGSGWNSPLHF; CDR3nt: TGTGCCAGCAGCGCGTCAGGCTCGGGGTGGAATTCACCCCTCCACTTT
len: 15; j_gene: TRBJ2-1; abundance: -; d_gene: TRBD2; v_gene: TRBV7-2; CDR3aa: CASSLVLLAGDEQFF; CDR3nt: TGTGCCAGCAGCTTAGTTCTATTAGCGGGCGATGAGCAGTTCTTC
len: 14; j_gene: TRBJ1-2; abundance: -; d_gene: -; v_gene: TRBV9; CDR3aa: CASSVVGRGYGYTF; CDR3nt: TGTGCCAGCAGCGTAGTTGGTCGGGGCTATGGCTACACCTTC
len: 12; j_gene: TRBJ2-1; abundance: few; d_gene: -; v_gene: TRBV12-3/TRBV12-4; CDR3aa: CASSSGGSEQFF; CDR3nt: TGTGCCAGCAGTTCTGGGGGGAGTGAGCAGTTCTTC
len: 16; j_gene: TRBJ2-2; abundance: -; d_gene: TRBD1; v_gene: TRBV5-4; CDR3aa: CASSLGQGEGTGELFF; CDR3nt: TGTGCCAGCAGCTTGGGACAGGGAGAAGGCACCGGGGAGCTGTTTTTT
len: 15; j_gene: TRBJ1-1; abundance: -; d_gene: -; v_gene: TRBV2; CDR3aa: CASSNRPARGTEAFF; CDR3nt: TGTGCCAGCAGTAATCGACCCGCCAGGGGCACTGAAGCTTTCTTT
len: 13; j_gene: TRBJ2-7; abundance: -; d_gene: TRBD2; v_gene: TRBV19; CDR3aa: CASSIGSSGSLVF; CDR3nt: TGTGCCAGTAGTATAGGGTCAAGCGGGAGTCTGGTATTC
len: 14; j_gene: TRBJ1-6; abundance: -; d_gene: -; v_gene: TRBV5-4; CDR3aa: CASSLPGTHSPLHF; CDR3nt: TGTGCCAGCAGCTTGCCGGGAACACATTCACCCCTCCACTTT
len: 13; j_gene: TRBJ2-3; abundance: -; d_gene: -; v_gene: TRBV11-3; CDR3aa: CASSSPGTDTQYF; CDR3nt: TGTGCCAGCAGCTCTCCCGGGACAGATACGCAGTATTTT
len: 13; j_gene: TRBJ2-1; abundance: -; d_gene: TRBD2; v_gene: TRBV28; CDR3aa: CASWKRGYNEQFF; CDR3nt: TGTGCCAGCTGGAAGCGGGGCTACAATGAGCAGTTCTTC
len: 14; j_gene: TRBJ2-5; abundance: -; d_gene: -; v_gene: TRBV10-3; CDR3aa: CAISESMGRETQYF; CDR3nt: TGTGCCATCAGTGAGTCGATGGGGCGGGAGACCCAGTACTTC
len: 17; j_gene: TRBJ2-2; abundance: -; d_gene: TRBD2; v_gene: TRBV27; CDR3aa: CASSLGSGRARTGELFF; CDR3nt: TGTGCCAGCAGTTTAGGTAGCGGGAGGGCCCGCACCGGGGAGCTGTTTTTT
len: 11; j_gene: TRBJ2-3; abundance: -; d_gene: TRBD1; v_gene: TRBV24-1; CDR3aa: CATTTGDTQYF; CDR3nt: TGTGCCACCACCACAGGGGACACGCAGTATTTT